The 21 T cell receptor beta chains given below trace back to one sample, sequenced in a study of T cells in Graves' hyperthyroidism and ophthalmopathy. The CDR3 regions of TCR beta were amplified from RNA transcripts. HTBI primers drove first-round RT-PCR of the TCR CDR3. Using its own MiXCR run on the multiplex PCR reads, TCRdb lists one record per CDR3 protein. The sample includes 370,000 or so distinct CDR3 sequences, 20% to 25% seen only once; the top ten take around 79%. The specimen sequenced was blood. Every receptor here comes from a man in his fifties with Graves' hyperthyroidism.

This clonotype showed up many times. The gene calls are TRBV29-1 and TRBJ2-5; possible D gene TRBD1, 6 bases. The CDR3 runs to 13 residues. V lost 3 bases to trimming and J lost 5 bases, with 13 bases between them. Germline CDR1 is SQVTM and CDR2 is ANQGSEA. The CDR3 DNA reads TGCAGCGTTGATCAGGGGCGAGGGGAGACCCAGTACTTC. It is translated as CSVDQGRGETQYF. Filled out from reference TRBV29-1 and TRBJ2-5, the complete variable domain reads SAVISQKPSRDICQRGTSLTIQCQVDSQVTMMFWYRQQPGQSLTLIATANQGSEATYESGFVIDKFPISRPNLTFSTLTVSNMSPEDSSIYLCSVDQGRGETQYFGPGTRLLVL.

There are many counts of this clonotype. The rearrangement links TRBV6-1 to TRBJ2-1; 9 bases agree with TRBD2. After removal of 8 bases from V and 2 bases from J, the junction contained 10 bases not matched to a gene. The CDR3 is 16 amino acids. Germline-derived CDR1 and CDR2 are MNHNS and SASEGT. The CDR3 DNA follows: TGTGCCAGCGGCGATCGGCGGGAGGGTCCCTACAATGAGCAGTTCTTC. It specifies CASGDRREGPYNEQFF.

This clonotype has ten or more counts. The J gene is TRBJ2-7, the V gene TRBV11-2; 7 bases fit TRBD1. Trimming took 7 bases from V and 1 from J; bases not matched to a gene: 10. The CDR3 is 15 residues long. CDR1 and CDR2 (germline): SGHAT, FQNNGV. Here the CDR3 reads CASTPGQHQSYEQYF. The CDR3 DNA follows: TGTGCCAGCACTCCGGGACAGCACCAATCCTACGAGCAGTACTTC.

The chain uses TRBV11-2 and TRBJ2-2; 7 nucleotides align to TRBD2. Germline V lookup: CDR1 SGHAT, CDR2 FQNNGV. V shed 1 base and J 0 bases; nucleotides not matched to a gene: 5. The CDR3 totals 17 residues. The CDR3 here is CASSLVLAQTNTGELFF. CDR3 nucleotides: TGTGCCAGCAGCTTAGTACTAGCGCAAACGAACACCGGGGAGCTGTTTTTT.

The table lists this clonotype with many counts. The chain combines TRBV28 with TRBJ1-1; D remains unclear. V was clipped by 5 bases and J by 5 bases, with 12 bases between them. The CDR3 has 13 amino acids. Germline V gives CDR1 MDHEN, CDR2 SYDVKM. As DNA, the CDR3 is TGTGCCAGCAGTCCCCTCCCCGCTACTGAAGCTTTCTTT. This encodes CASSPLPATEAFF.

This clonotype was seen more than once but under ten times. The J gene is TRBJ2-3, the V gene TRBV19; D is possibly TRBD2 (6 bases). CDR1 and CDR2 (germline): LNHDA, SQIVND (reference sequence). V lost 8 bases and J lost 0, with 12 bases in between. The CDR3 contains 14 residues. CDR3 residues: CASRDSLSTDTQYF. CDR3 DNA sequence: TGTGCCAGTCGGGACTCGCTTAGCACAGATACGCAGTATTTT.

In this sample, this clonotype turned up a few times. V and J are TRBV9 and TRBJ1-5; TRBD1 is a possible D gene (5 bases). V dropped 2 bases and J dropped 5 bases, with 8 bases sitting between them. The CDR3 is 13 amino acids. Looked up from germline, CDR1 is SGDLS and CDR2 is YYNGEE. CDR3 residues: CASSVGVDQPQHF. As DNA, the CDR3 is TGTGCCAGCAGCGTGGGGGTTGATCAGCCCCAGCATTTT.

The genes are TRBV2 and TRBJ1-2; D unclear. Germline values: CDR1 SNHLY, CDR2 FYNNEI. This CDR3 has 15 amino acids. V lost 5 bases to trimming and J lost 1 base, with 14 bases between them. The CDR3 DNA reads TGTGCCAGCAGTTTGCCCCCCGGCAGTAACTATGGCTACACCTTC. This gives the protein CASSLPPGSNYGYTF.

This clonotype was seen more than once but under ten times. The V gene is TRBV20-1, the J gene TRBJ2-7, with a tentative D call TRBD2 (6 bases). The CDR3 has 13 amino acids. Germline values: CDR1 DFQATT, CDR2 SNEGSKA (reference sequence). The germline V and J ends were trimmed by 4 bases and 4 bases, with 14 bases remaining between them. CDR3 loop: CSATGREKYEQYF. The CDR3 DNA sequence: TGCAGTGCTACGGGCCGGGAGAAATACGAGCAGTACTTC.

J is TRBJ2-6 and V is TRBV19; unclear D gene. The CDR3 runs 15 residues. The germline V and J ends were trimmed by 2 bases and 0 bases, with 5 bases remaining between them. Germline V gene data show CDR1 as LNHDA and CDR2 as SQIVND (reference sequence). The CDR3 DNA reads TGTGCCAGTAGTATATCGGACTCTGGGGCCAACGTCCTGACTTTC. Amino acids: CASSISDSGANVLTF.

This clonotype was observed a few times. The genes are TRBV5-1 and TRBJ2-7; D is unresolved. From germline, CDR1 is SGHRS and CDR2 YFSETQ. The V gene lost 5 bases and the J gene lost 0 bases, with 12 bases spanning the gap. This CDR3 has 14 residues. The CDR3 DNA follows: TGCGCCAGCAGACCCGCCGTGACCTCCTACGAGCAGTACTTC. Protein product: CASRPAVTSYEQYF.

The table lists this clonotype with a few counts. CDR3 sequence (DNA): TGTGCCAGCCGCAATACCGGGACAGTAAGCACAGATACGCAGTATTTT. Translation gives CASRNTGTVSTDTQYF. V is TRBV27 and J is TRBJ2-3; 7 bases align to TRBD1. The CDR3 is 16 amino acids. Germline V gene lookup returns CDR1 MNHEY and CDR2 SMNVEV (reference sequence). V trimming: 8 bases; J trimming: 0 bases; junction bases outside the gene matches: 11.

This clonotype was detected only a few times. The junction and the germline gene differ at one end; a read error may be behind it. V and J are TRBV7-3 and TRBJ2-7, with 14 bases fitting TRBD2. The CDR3 has 16 amino acids. Germline V gives CDR1 SGHTA, CDR2 FQGTGA. CDR3 nucleotide sequence: TGTGCCAACAGCTCAGGACTAGCGGGAGGTCGGCGCGAGCAGTACTTC. Translated: CANSSGLAGGRREQYF.

The chain recombines TRBV2 with TRBJ1-4; D is ambiguous. This CDR3 has 15 residues. The ends were cut back, 2 bases at V and 7 bases at J, with 14 bases in the middle. Germline V CDR1 and CDR2: SNHLY, FYNNEI. DNA for the CDR3: TGTGCCAGCAGTGAATTTGGGGTGTTGGTTGAAAAACTGTTTTTT. It specifies CASSEFGVLVEKLFF.

At least ten counts were recorded for this clonotype. This chain connects TRBV28 to TRBJ2-7; D is undetermined. This CDR3 region has 12 residues. CDR1 is MDHEN and CDR2 is SYDVKM in the germline V gene. V was shortened by 2 bases and J by 6 bases, with 8 bases between the two germline ends. The CDR3 region has the DNA TGTGCCAGCAGTTTAGCCCTTGGCGAGCAGTACTTC. The encoded protein is CASSLALGEQYF.

The chain links TRBV29-1 to TRBJ2-3; 11 bases match TRBD2. V was pared by 6 bases and J by 4 bases, with 3 bases of the junction left unmatched. This CDR3 region has 13 residues. Germline assignment: CDR1 SQVTM and CDR2 ANQGSEA. This CDR3 reads CSVTSGSADTQYF. CDR3 bases: TGCAGCGTCACTAGCGGGAGTGCAGATACGCAGTATTTT.

This clonotype turned up a few times. V usage is TRBV6-1 and J usage is TRBJ2-7; 10 nucleotides match TRBD1. The J segment lost 9 bases and the V segment lost 5 bases, leaving 10 bases of the junction unmatched. Per germline, CDR1 MNHNS and CDR2 SASEGT. This CDR3 has 14 residues. The CDR3 region has the DNA TGTGCCAGCAGTAGCGGGACAGGGGTAGGAGTGCAGTACTTC. Protein: CASSSGTGVGVQYF.

The chain combines TRBV12-5 with TRBJ2-1; TRBD1 might be the D (6 bases). This CDR3 is 17 amino acids long. V was clipped by 0 bases and J by 6 bases, with 18 bases between them. The V gene's germline CDR1 is LGHNT and CDR2 FRNRAP. The CDR3 reads CASGLVTGMTAINEQFF. CDR3 nucleotides: TGTGCTAGTGGTTTGGTCACAGGGATGACAGCGATCAATGAGCAGTTCTTC.

This chain joins TRBV7-6 and TRBJ2-3; 11 nucleotides match TRBD2. The germline CDR1 and CDR2 sequences are SGHVS and FNYEAQ. There are 15 residues in the CDR3. J gave up 6 bases and V 3 bases, and 5 bases lay outside the gene matches. CDR3 residues: CASSFSSGRMDTQYF. DNA of the CDR3: TGTGCCAGCAGCTTCTCTAGCGGGAGGATGGATACGCAGTATTTT.

This clonotype was found a few times. This chain joins TRBV13 and TRBJ2-5; 7 bases agree with TRBD1. V trimming: 5 bases; J trimming: 5 bases; junction bases outside the gene matches: 5. CDR1 is PRHDT, CDR2 FYEKMQ, per germline (reference sequence). The CDR3 has 13 amino acids. In DNA form, the CDR3 reads TGTGCCAGCAGCGATCGACAGGGCGAGACCCAGTACTTC. It specifies CASSDRQGETQYF.

This clonotype was found a few times. This chain uses TRBV19 with TRBJ2-7, with a weak D call TRBD1 (5 bases). The CDR3 spans 13 residues. Germline V gives CDR1 LNHDA, CDR2 SQIVND (reference sequence). Trimming cost V 3 bases and J 2 bases, with 8 bases left between them. In DNA, the CDR3 is TGTGCCAGTAGTATCCAGGGTGCCTACGAGCAGTACTTC. Its translation: CASSIQGAYEQYF.